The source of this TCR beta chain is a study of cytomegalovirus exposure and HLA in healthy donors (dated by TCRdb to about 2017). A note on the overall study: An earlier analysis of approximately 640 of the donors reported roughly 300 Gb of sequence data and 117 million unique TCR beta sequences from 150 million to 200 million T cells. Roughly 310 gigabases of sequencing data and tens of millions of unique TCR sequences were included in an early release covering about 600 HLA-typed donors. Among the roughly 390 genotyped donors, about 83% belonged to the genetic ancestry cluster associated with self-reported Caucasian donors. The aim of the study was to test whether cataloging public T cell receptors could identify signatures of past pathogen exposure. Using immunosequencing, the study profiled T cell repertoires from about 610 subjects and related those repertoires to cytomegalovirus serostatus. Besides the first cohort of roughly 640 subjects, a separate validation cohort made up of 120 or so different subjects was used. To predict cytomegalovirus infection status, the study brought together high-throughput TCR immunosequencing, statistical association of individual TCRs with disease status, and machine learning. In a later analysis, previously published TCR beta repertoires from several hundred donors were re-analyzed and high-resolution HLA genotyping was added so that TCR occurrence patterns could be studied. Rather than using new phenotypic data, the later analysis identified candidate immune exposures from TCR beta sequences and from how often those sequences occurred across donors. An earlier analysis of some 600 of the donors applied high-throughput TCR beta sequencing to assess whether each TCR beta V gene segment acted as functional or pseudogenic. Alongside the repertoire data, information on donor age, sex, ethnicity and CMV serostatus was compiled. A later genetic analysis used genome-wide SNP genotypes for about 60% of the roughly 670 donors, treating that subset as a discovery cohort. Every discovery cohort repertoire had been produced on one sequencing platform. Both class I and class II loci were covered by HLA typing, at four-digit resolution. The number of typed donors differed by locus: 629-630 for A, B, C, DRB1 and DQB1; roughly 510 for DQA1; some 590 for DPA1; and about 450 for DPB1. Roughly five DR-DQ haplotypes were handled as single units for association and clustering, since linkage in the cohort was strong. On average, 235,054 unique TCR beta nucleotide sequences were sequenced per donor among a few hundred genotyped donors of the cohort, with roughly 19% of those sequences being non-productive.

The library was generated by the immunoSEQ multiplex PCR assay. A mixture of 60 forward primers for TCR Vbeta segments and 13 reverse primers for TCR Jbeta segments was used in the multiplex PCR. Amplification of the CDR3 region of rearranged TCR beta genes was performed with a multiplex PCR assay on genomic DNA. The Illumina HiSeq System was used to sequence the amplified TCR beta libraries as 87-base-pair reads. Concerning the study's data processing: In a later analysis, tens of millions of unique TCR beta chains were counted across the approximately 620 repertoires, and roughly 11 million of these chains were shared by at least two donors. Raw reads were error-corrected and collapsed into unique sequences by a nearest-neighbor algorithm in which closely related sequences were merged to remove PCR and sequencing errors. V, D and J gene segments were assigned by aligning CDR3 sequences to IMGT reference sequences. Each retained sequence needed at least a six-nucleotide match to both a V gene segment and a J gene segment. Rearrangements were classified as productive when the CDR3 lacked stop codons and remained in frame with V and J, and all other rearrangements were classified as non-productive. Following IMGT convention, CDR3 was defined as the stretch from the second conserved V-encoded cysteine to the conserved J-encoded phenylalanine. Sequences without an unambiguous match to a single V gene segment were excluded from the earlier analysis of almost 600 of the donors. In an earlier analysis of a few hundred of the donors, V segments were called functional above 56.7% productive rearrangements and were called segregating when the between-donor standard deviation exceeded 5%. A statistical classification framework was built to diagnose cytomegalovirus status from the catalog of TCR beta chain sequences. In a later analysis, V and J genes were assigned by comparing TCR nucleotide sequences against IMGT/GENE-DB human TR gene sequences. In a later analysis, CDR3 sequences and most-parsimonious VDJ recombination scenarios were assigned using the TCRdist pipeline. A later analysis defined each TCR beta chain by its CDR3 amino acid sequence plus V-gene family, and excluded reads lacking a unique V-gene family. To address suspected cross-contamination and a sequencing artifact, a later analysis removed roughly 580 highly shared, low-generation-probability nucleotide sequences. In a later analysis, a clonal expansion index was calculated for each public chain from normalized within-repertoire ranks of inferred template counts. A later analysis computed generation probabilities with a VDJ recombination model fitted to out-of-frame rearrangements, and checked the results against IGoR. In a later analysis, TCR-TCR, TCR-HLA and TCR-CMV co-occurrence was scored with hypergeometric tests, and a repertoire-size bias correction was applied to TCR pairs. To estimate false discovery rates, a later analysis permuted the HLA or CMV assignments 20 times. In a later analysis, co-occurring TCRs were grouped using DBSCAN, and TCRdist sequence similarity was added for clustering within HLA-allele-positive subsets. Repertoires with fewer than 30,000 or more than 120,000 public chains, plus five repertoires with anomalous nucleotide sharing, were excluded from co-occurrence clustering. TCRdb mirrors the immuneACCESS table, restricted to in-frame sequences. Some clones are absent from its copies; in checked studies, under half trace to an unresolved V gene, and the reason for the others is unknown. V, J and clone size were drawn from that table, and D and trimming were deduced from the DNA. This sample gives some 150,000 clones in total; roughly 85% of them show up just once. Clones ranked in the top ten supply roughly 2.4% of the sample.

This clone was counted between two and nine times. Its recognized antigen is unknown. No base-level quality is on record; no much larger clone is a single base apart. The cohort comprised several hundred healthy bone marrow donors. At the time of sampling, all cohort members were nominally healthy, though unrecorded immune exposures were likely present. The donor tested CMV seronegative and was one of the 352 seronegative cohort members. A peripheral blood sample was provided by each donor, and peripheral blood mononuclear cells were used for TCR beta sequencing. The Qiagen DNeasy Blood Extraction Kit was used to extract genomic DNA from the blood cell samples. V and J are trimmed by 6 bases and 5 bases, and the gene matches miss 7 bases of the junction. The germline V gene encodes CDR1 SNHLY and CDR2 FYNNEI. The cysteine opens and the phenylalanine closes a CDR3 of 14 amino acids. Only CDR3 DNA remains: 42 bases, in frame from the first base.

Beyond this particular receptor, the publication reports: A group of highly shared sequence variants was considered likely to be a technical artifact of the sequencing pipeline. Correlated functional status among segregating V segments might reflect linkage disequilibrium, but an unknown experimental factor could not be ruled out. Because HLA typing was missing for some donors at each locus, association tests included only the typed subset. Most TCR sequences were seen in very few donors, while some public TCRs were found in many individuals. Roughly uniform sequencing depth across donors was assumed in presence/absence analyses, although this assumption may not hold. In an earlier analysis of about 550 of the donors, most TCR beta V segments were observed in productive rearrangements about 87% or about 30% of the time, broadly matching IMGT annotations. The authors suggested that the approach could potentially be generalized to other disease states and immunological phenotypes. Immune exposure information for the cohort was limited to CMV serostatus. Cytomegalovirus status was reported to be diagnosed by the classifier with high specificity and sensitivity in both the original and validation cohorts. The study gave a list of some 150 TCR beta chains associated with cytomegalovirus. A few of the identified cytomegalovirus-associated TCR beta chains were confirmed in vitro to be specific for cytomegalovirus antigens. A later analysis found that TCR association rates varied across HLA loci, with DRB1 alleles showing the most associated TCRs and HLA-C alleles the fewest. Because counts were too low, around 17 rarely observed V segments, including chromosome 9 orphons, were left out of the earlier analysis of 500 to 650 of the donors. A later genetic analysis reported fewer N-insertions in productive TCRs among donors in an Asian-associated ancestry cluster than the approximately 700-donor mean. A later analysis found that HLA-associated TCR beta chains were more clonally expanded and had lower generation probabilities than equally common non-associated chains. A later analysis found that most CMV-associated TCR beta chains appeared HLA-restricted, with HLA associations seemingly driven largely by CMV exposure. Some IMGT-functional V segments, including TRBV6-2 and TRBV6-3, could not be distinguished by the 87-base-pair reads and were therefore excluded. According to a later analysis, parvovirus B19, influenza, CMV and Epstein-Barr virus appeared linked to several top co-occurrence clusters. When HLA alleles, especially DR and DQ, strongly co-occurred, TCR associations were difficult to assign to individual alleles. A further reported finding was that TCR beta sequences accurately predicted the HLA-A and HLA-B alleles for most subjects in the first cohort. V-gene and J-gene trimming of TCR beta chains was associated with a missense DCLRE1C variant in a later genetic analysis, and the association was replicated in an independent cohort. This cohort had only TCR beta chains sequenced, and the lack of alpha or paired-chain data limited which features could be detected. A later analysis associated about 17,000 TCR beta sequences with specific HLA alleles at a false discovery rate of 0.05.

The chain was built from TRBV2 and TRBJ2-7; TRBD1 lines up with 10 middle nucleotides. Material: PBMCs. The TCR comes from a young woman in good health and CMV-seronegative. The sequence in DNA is TGTGCCAGCAGGGCCGGGACAGGGGTTAACGAGCAGTACTTC. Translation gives CASRAGTGVNEQYF.